The 32 T cell receptor beta chains given below trace back to one sample, sequenced in a study of blood T cell repertoires in COVID-19. The table came from immunoSEQ multiplex PCR; TCRdb's copy has only in-frame clones and leaves some out. The sample holds roughly 250,000 clones; around four fifths are singletons and the top ten take around 12%. Sample: peripheral blood. The receptors originated from a woman in her fifties or sixties with active or convalescent COVID-19.

The chain joins TRBV3-1 (or the pseudogene TRBV3-2) to TRBJ2-7, with D possibly TRBD1 on 6 matching bases. The germline CDR1 and CDR2 sequences are LGHDT and YNNKEL (reference sequence). The V end was cut by 4 bases, the J end by 1 base, with 11 bases between. CDR3 length: 14 amino acids. CDR3 in DNA: TGTGCCAGCAGCCTCGACAGGTCTTCCTACGAGCAGTACTTC. Translation: CASSLDRSSYEQYF.

In its sample, this clone was seen once. The V gene is TRBV7-9, the J gene TRBJ2-5; 8 bases agree with TRBD1. CDR3 length: 15 residues. After removal of 5 bases from V and 1 base from J, the junction contained 6 bases not matched to a gene. Germline V gene data show CDR1 as SEHNR and CDR2 as FQNEAQ (reference sequence). The CDR3 region has the DNA TGTGCCAGCAGCCCTTGGGACAGGCCCCAAGAGACCCAGTACTTC. It yields the protein CASSPWDRPQETQYF.

The chain is built from TRBV5-4 and TRBJ1-2; possibly TRBD1 for D (6 bases). Germline loops: CDR1 SGHNT, CDR2 YYREEE (reference sequence). CDR3 length: 15 amino acids. The ends were cut back, 4 bases at V and 0 bases at J, with 13 bases in the middle. This chain's CDR3 is CASSLGAGPNYGYTF. The CDR3 nucleotides read TGTGCCAGCAGCCTGGGGGCAGGCCCTAACTATGGCTACACCTTC.

This chain links TRBV5-1 with TRBJ1-1, with a weak D call TRBD1 (5 bases). V was clipped by 2 bases and J by 1 base, with 9 bases between them. The CDR3 runs 14 residues. In germline, CDR1 is SGHRS, CDR2 YFSETQ. DNA of the CDR3: TGCGCCAGCAGCTTCCAGGGCCCGAACACTGAAGCTTTCTTT. Translation: CASSFQGPNTEAFF.

This chain uses TRBV6-6 with TRBJ1-6, with D possibly TRBD1 on 5 matching bases. V dropped 2 bases and J dropped 5 bases, with 7 bases sitting between them. The CDR3 is 14 residues long. Germline V gene lookup returns CDR1 MNHNY and CDR2 SVGAGI (reference sequence). This CDR3 is CASSYQGNNSPLHF. CDR3 nucleotide sequence: TGTGCCAGCAGTTACCAGGGTAATAATTCACCCCTCCACTTT.

J is TRBJ2-5 and V is TRBV9, with 7 bases identical to TRBD2. Germline assignment: CDR1 SGDLS and CDR2 YYNGEE. The CDR3 consists of 15 residues. The V gene end was trimmed by 0 bases and the J gene end by 2 bases; junction bases not matched to a gene: 4. The CDR3, as DNA: TGTGCCAGCAGCGTAGCTCCGGGGGGACAAGAGACCCAGTACTTC. Protein: CASSVAPGGQETQYF.

This clone was counted between two and nine times. This chain joins TRBV20-1 and TRBJ2-7, with 10 bases lining up with TRBD1. Germline V gene lookup returns CDR1 DFQATT and CDR2 SNEGSKA (reference sequence). The CDR3 contains 15 residues. The J segment lost 1 base and the V segment lost 3 bases, leaving 6 bases of the junction unmatched. CDR3 residues: CSASSGTGVSYEQYF. For the CDR3, the DNA is TGCAGTGCTAGTTCGGGGACAGGGGTTTCCTACGAGCAGTACTTC.

This clone was observed once. The chain uses TRBV6-4 and TRBJ2-2; 11 nucleotides agree with TRBD2. Germline V lookup: CDR1 MRHNA, CDR2 SNTAGT. This CDR3 is 13 amino acids long. The V gene end was trimmed by 10 bases and the J gene end by 5 bases; junction bases not matched to a gene: 3. DNA of the CDR3: TGTGCCACCGCTAGCGGGGGGACCGGGGAGCTGTTTTTT. This codes for CATASGGTGELFF.

The chain is built from TRBV10-1 and TRBJ1-1; weak D call: TRBD1 (6 bases). Germline V gene data show CDR1 as WNHNN and CDR2 as SYGVQD (reference sequence). This CDR3 has 12 residues. With 5 bases removed from V and 5 bases from J, the gap between germline ends came to 9 bases. The DNA of the CDR3 is TGCGCCAGCAGTCAACAGGGTACTGAAGCTTTCTTT. Its protein is CASSQQGTEAFF.

As for this clone: A far larger clone is a single base away, which makes a read error likely. The V call is TRBV6-5, the J call TRBJ1-1; D not resolved. The V end was cut by 3 bases, the J end by 4 bases, with 9 bases between. CDR1 is MNHEY and CDR2 is SVGAGI in the germline V gene. This CDR3 is 13 amino acids long. The CDR3 region is CASSYLGSTEAFF. The CDR3 DNA reads as TGTGCCAGCAGTTATCTGGGGAGCACTGAAGCTTTCTTT.

This chain uses TRBV6-5 with TRBJ1-2; tentative D call: TRBD1 (6 bases). CDR1 and CDR2 from the germline V gene are MNHEY and SVGAGI. V shed 4 bases and J shed 8 bases, with 14 bases lying between them. This CDR3 has 13 amino acids. CDR3 residues: CASSSYRVGGYTF. The CDR3 DNA sequence: TGTGCCAGCAGTTCTTACAGGGTAGGCGGCTACACCTTC.

J is TRBJ2-3 and V is TRBV5-6; TRBD1 matches at 8 bases. The CDR3 loop spans 15 amino acids. V gave up 4 bases and J gave up 0 bases; unmatched junction bases: 4. In germline, CDR1 is SGHDT, CDR2 YYEEEE. The CDR3 sequence: CASSEGQVSTDTQYF. DNA of the CDR3: TGTGCCAGCAGCGAGGGACAGGTTAGCACAGATACGCAGTATTTT.

This chain connects TRBV28 to TRBJ1-2; a weak D match, TRBD1 (5 bases). The germline gives CDR1 MDHEN, CDR2 SYDVKM. The CDR3 runs to 15 residues. Trimming cost V 7 bases and J 3 bases, with 18 bases left between them. CDR3 sequence reads: CASMIGQGPDYGYTF. The CDR3 coding sequence is TGTGCCAGCATGATAGGGCAGGGCCCTGACTATGGCTACACCTTC.

The V call is TRBV9, the J call TRBJ1-2; 9 bases are a match to TRBD1. The CDR3 totals 14 residues. The germline gives CDR1 SGDLS, CDR2 YYNGEE. Unmatched junction bases numbered 9, after V lost 4 bases and J lost 8 bases. In nucleotides, the CDR3 is TGTGCCAGCAGCTCAACCGGGACAGGGTACGGCTACACCTTC. As protein: CASSSTGTGYGYTF.

V is TRBV5-4 and J is TRBJ1-2; D is uncertain. V was trimmed by 2 bases and J by 3 bases, leaving 14 bases between them. The V gene's germline CDR1 is SGHNT and CDR2 YYREEE (reference sequence). This CDR3 comprises 15 residues. The DNA for the CDR3 is TGTGCCAGCAGCTTACGGGGAGGGATAGACTATGGCTACACCTTC. It specifies CASSLRGGIDYGYTF.

The chain links TRBV5-1 to TRBJ1-1; D not resolved. Trimming cost V 4 bases and J 4 bases, with 14 bases left between them. Germline CDR1 SGHRS, CDR2 YFSETQ. The CDR3 covers 14 residues. This CDR3 reads CASSENIALTEAFF. CDR3 DNA sequence: TGCGCCAGCAGCGAGAATATTGCCCTCACTGAAGCTTTCTTT.

V gene TRBV15 combines with J gene TRBJ2-3; a possible D gene is TRBD2 (6 bases). Deletions cut 2 bases from V and 5 bases from J, with 17 bases between. This CDR3 is built from 16 residues. Germline loops: CDR1 LNHNV, CDR2 YYDKDF (reference sequence). In nucleotides, the CDR3 is TGTGCCACCAGCAGAACAGCGGTTAATAGCGGAGATACGCAGTATTTT. Translated, it gives CATSRTAVNSGDTQYF.

The chain combines TRBV10-3 with TRBJ1-2; 10 bases align to TRBD1. Germline CDR1 reads ENHRY; CDR2 reads SYGVKD. Trimming cost V 7 bases and J 8 bases; bases outside gene matches: 10. The CDR3 is 14 residues long. CDR3 nucleotides: TGTGCCATCAAGATGACAGGGGGCGCGGAAGGCTACACCTTC. The encoded protein is CAIKMTGGAEGYTF.

The chain uses TRBV27 and TRBJ2-1; the D gene is possibly TRBD2 (5 bases). The CDR3 consists of 14 residues. Trimming stripped 5 bases from V and 6 bases from J, with 14 bases between. The germline V gene encodes CDR1 MNHEY and CDR2 SMNVEV (reference sequence). The chain's CDR3 is CASSLSDSANEQFF. CDR3 DNA sequence: TGTGCCAGCAGTCTGTCGGACTCGGCCAATGAGCAGTTCTTC.

V usage is TRBV11-3 and J usage is TRBJ2-5; D may be TRBD1 (6 bases). Trimming removed 3 bases at V and 3 bases at J, with 14 bases between. The CDR3 length is 15 residues. The V gene's germline CDR1 is SGHNT and CDR2 YENEEA. The CDR3 region is CASSLGQYREETQYF. The CDR3 DNA is TGTGCCAGCAGCTTGGGACAATACAGGGAAGAGACCCAGTACTTC.

This clone was seen just once. This sequence joins TRBV4-2 and TRBJ1-1; the match to TRBD1 covers 8 bases. V lost 8 bases and J lost 3; bases outside the gene matches: 8. The germline gives CDR1 LGHNA, CDR2 YNFKEQ. This CDR3 contains 14 residues. CDR3 DNA sequence: TGTGCCAGCGGACGACAGGGGAGGTACACTGAAGCTTTCTTT. Protein sequence: CASGRQGRYTEAFF.

The rearrangement links TRBV29-1 to TRBJ2-1; a weak D match, TRBD1 (6 bases). CDR1 is SQVTM and CDR2 is ANQGSEA in the germline V gene. The V end lost 3 bases, the J end lost 9 bases, and 15 bases lay between the germline ends. This CDR3 spans 13 amino acids. CDR3 DNA sequence: TGCAGCGTTGATGGGCAGGGGAGTGGTGAGCAGTTCTTC. This gives the protein CSVDGQGSGEQFF.

This clone occurred a few times. The chain has TRBV27 and TRBJ1-4; D is possibly TRBD1 (5 bases). V was trimmed by 1 base and J by 2 bases, leaving 8 bases between them. The CDR3 length is 15 residues. The germline CDR1 and CDR2 sequences are MNHEY and SMNVEV (reference sequence). CDR3 DNA sequence: TGTGCCAGCAGTTTATATGGGGGGACTAATGAAAAACTGTTTTTT. Translation gives CASSLYGGTNEKLFF.

This clone was detected once. This rearrangement joins TRBV27 to TRBJ2-6; 7 nucleotides agree with TRBD2. Germline assignment: CDR1 MNHEY and CDR2 SMNVEV (reference sequence). V lost 1 base, J lost 0 bases, and 6 bases stayed unmatched. The length of the CDR3 is 18 residues. The CDR3 region is CASSLWGGLGSGANVLTF. The CDR3 nucleotides read TGTGCCAGCAGTTTATGGGGGGGTCTCGGCTCTGGGGCCAACGTCCTGACTTTC.

This clone has only one observation. The chain uses TRBV7-8 and TRBJ2-3; 13 bases agree with TRBD2. CDR1 is SGHVS and CDR2 is FQNEAQ in the germline V gene. Trimming at V came to 5 bases and at J to 0 bases, leaving 8 bases not matched to a gene. The CDR3 is made up of 18 amino acids. CDR3 sequence: CASSTRLAGGPSTDTQYF. The CDR3 DNA reads TGTGCCAGCAGCACCCGACTAGCGGGGGGCCCAAGCACAGATACGCAGTATTTT. Full variable domain (rest looked up from reference TRBV7-8 and TRBJ2-3): GAGVSQSPRYKVAKRGQDVALRCDPISGHVSLFWYQQALGQGPEFLTYFQNEAQLDKSGLPSDRFFAERPEGSVSTLKIQRTQQEDSAVYLCASSTRLAGGPSTDTQYFGPGTRLTVL.

This clone appeared a few times. The CDR3 protein is CASSRYGGQGAGEKLFF. CDR3 in DNA: TGTGCCAGCAGCCGGTATGGAGGACAGGGGGCCGGTGAAAAACTGTTTTTT. The rearrangement joins TRBV5-4 to TRBJ1-4; 11 nucleotides match TRBD1. Trimming cost V 4 bases and J 7 bases; bases outside gene matches: 12. The CDR3 totals 17 residues. Germline CDR1 and CDR2: SGHNT and YYREEE (reference sequence).

CDR3 residues: CATSRDSLGELFF. The CDR3 region has the DNA TGTGCCACCAGTCGGGACAGCCTCGGGGAGCTGTTTTTT. The chain carries TRBV24-1 and TRBJ2-2, with 7 nucleotides matching TRBD1. CDR3 length: 13 residues. The V gene's germline CDR1 is KGHDR and CDR2 SFDVKD. The V segment lost 6 bases and the J segment 7 bases; nucleotides outside the gene matches: 4.

This clone was counted once. This chain uses TRBV5-5 with TRBJ2-3; 13 bases align to TRBD2. This CDR3 is built from 18 residues. Looked up from germline, CDR1 is SGHKS and CDR2 is YYEKEE (reference sequence). V was clipped by 4 bases and J by 3 bases; unmatched bases: 11. The CDR3 DNA is TGTGCCAGCAGCCAGGGACTAGCGGGGCCTTGGGGGACAGATACGCAGTATTTT. This codes for CASSQGLAGPWGTDTQYF.

The V gene is TRBV18, the J gene TRBJ1-1; 11 nucleotides align to TRBD1. Germline CDR1 is KGHSH and CDR2 is LQKENI. This CDR3 region has 14 residues. V lost 3 bases, J lost 5 bases, and 2 bases stayed unmatched. As DNA, the CDR3 is TGTGCCAGCTCACCGGACAGGGGGCCAACTGAAGCTTTCTTT. This translates into CASSPDRGPTEAFF.

This clone was observed at least ten times. The V call is TRBV5-4, the J call TRBJ1-4; 7 bases are shared with TRBD1. This CDR3 is 15 amino acids long. V lost 4 bases, J lost 4 bases, and 7 bases stayed unmatched. Germline V gene sequence: CDR1 SGHNT, CDR2 YYREEE (reference sequence). CDR3 sequence (DNA): TGTGCCAGCAGCGAAAACAGGGGACTTAATGAAAAACTGTTTTTT. This codes for CASSENRGLNEKLFF.

The chain uses TRBV21-1 and TRBJ1-2; TRBD1, the D gene given by the table, was not confirmed from the DNA. TRBV21-1 is classified as a pseudogene. This CDR3 has 15 amino acids. CDR3 sequence reads: CASSKDRDRVYGYTF. The CDR3 nucleotides are TGTGCCAGCAGCAAAGACAGGGACAGGGTCTATGGCTACACCTTC.

The J gene is TRBJ2-3, the V gene TRBV14; D not certain. The CDR3 spans 15 residues. Looked up from germline, CDR1 is SGHDN and CDR2 is FVKESK. V gave up 1 base and J gave up 3 bases, with 11 bases separating them. CDR3 region: CASSQATPRTDTQYF. DNA for the CDR3: TGTGCCAGCAGCCAAGCGACTCCGCGAACAGATACGCAGTATTTT.